Here is one T cell receptor beta chain with its context. Its antigen has not been determined. The record has no base qualities; no much larger clone is one base away. Focal radiation therapy combined with CTLA-4 blockade (ipilimumab) was tested in patients with chemo-refractory metastatic non-small-cell lung cancer. The method was the immunoSEQ multiplex PCR assay. TCRdb took over this immuneACCESS table, retaining in-frame rearrangements with V and J assigned. Such tables are incomplete; in checked studies, under half of the missing clones stem from an unresolved V gene, and the remainder is unexplained. This sample comprises approximately 100,000 clones, 70% to 90% of them detected only once. Jointly, the top ten make up 2.4% of the sample. Including cysteine and phenylalanine, the CDR3 has 16 amino acids. Here the CDR3 DNA is all that survives: 48 bases in frame from base 1. The germline V gene specifies LGHNA as CDR1 and YNFKEQ as CDR2. V is reduced by 5 bases and J by 9 bases, leaving a spacing of 22 bases between them.

This entry is derived from a study of radiotherapy plus CTLA-4 blockade in lung cancer (dated by TCRdb to 2016 to 2019). Regarding the study in general: Among the enrolled patients, around 19% had an objective response, and 25% to 40% reached disease control.

Paper-wide results and their limitations: The strongest predictors of response were reported to be early dynamic shifts in blood T cell clones along with a rise in serum interferon-beta following radiation. After treatment with radiotherapy and ipilimumab, TCR clones that came from tumors expanded in the peripheral blood.

Sequenced here: peripheral blood, sampled from a patient treated with radiotherapy plus ipilimumab. The chain joins TRBV4-2 to TRBJ2-2; tentative D gene TRBD2, with 7 bases matching. The receptor was derived from a human donor with non-small cell lung cancer that progressed on radiotherapy plus ipilimumab. Some clones in this sample may be carry-over from other donors' samples. CDR3 loop: CASSVRGGGFERELFF. The DNA sequence is as follows: TGTGCCAGCAGCGTAAGAGGGGGGGGCTTCGAGCGGGAGCTGTTTTTT.